The sequence of this T cell receptor beta chain was determined in a study of T cells after yellow fever vaccination. Study conclusions and caveats: Reappearing after the booster were most of the clones from primary vaccination (less than 97% CD4, about 87% CD8). Only a minor proportion of clonotypes was detected across both CD4 and CD8 compartments.

With regard to this clonotype: The antigen remains undetermined.

TCRdb reprocessed the 5' RACE reads with MiXCR, giving one entry per CDR3 protein. The sample records 450,000 to 550,000 distinct CDR3 sequences, 15% to 20% being singletons. There are 13 residues in the CDR3. Between the trimmed V and J ends, which lost 9 bases and 0 bases, there was a span of 11 bases. Per the germline V gene, CDR1 is LNHNV and CDR2 is YYDKDF (reference sequence). This chain connects TRBV15 to TRBJ2-5; D possibly uses TRBD1 or TRBD2 (7 bases each). The clonotype was recovered from a man aged 30-40 years who received the YFV17D yellow fever vaccine. The sample here was PBMCs, taken 15 days after the yellow fever booster vaccination. The CDR3: CATAGQYQETQYF. The CDR3 DNA follows: TGTGCCACAGCGGGACAGTACCAAGAGACCCAGTACTTC. Combining the CDR3 with reference TRBV15 and TRBJ2-5 gives the whole variable domain DAMVIQNPRYQVTQFGKPVTLSCSQTLNHNVMYWYQQKSSQAPKLLFHYYDKDFNNEADTPDNFQSRRPNTSFCFLDIRSPGLGDTAMYLCATAGQYQETQYFGPGTRLLVL.